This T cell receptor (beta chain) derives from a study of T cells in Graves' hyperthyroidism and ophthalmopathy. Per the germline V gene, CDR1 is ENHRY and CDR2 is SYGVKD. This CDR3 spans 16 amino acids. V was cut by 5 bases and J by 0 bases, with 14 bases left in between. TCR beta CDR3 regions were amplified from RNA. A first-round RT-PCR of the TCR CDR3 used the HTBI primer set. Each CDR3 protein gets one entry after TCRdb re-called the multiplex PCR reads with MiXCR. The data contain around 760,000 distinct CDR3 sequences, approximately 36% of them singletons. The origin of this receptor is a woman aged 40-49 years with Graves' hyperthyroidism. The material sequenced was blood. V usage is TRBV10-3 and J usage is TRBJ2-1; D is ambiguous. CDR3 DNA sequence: TGTGCCATCAGTCTCATACTGGTGAGCTCCTACAATGAGCAGTTCTTC. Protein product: CAISLILVSSYNEQFF.